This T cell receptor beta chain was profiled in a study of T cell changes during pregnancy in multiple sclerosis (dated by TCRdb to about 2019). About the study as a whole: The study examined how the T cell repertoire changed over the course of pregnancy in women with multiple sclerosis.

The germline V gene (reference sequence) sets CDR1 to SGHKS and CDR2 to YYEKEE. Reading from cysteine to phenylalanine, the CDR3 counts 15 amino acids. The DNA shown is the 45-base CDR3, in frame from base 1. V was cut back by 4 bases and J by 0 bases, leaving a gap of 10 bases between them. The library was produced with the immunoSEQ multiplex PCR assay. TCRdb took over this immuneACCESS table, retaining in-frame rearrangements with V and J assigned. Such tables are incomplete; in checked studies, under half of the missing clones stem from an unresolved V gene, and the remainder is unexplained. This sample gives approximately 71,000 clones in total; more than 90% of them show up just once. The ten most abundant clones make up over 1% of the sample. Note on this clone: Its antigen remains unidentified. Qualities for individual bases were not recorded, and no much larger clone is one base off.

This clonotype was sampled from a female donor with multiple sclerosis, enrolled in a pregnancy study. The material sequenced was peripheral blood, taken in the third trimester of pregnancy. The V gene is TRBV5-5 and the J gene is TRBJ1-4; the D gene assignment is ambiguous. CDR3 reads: CASSDPGPTNEKLFF. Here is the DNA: TGTGCCAGCAGCGATCCGGGTCCAACTAATGAAAAACTGTTTTTT.